This T cell receptor (beta chain) originates from a study of CD8 T cells in ankylosing spondylitis. Study observations and caveats: Seemingly characteristic of ankylosing spondylitis blood was a TCR beta motif consisting of 7 or 8 highly homologous variants. In ankylosing spondylitis patients, matched synovial fluid reportedly showed significant enrichment of disease-linked clones.

Quantitative 5'-RACE was performed with molecular barcodes, and it yielded the TCR beta libraries. TCRdb re-derived calls from the 5' RACE reads in MiXCR, one entry per CDR3 protein. The repertoire includes 100,000 to 150,000 distinct CDR3 sequences, roughly a sixth of them detected once, and roughly 30% sits in the top ten. As regards this clonotype: What it binds is not known.

Sample: blood, either unsorted or a sorted T cell fraction (not recorded which). This clonotype originated in a male donor with ankylosing spondylitis.

DNA of the CDR3: TGTGCCAGCAGTGGACAGGGGGTCGCAGATACGCAGTATTTT. Amino acid sequence: CASSGQGVADTQYF. This rearrangement joins TRBV9 to TRBJ2-3, with 10 nucleotides matching TRBD1. The CDR3 sequence is 14 residues long. With V trimmed by 5 bases and J by 4 bases, 4 bases remained unmatched. Germline assignment: CDR1 SGDLS and CDR2 YYNGEE. Combining the CDR3 with reference TRBV9 and TRBJ2-3 gives the whole variable domain DSGVTQTPKHLITATGQRVTLRCSPRSGDLSVYWYQQSLDQGLQFLIQYYNGEERAKGNILERFSAQQFPDLHSELNLSSLELGDSALYFCASSGQGVADTQYFGPGTRLTVL.